These 23 T cell receptor beta chains were all obtained from the same sample, sequenced in a study of beta chain features in type 1 diabetes. Study-wide findings and caveats: Shortening that was moderate but significant affected the TCRB CDR3s of Type 1 diabetes patients in all four CD4+ subsets.

Sequenced material consisted of expressed TCRB transcripts (all of the isolated RNA was reverse transcribed). The data were produced by immunoSEQ multiplex PCR, yet TCRdb's version contains in-frame clones alone and is incomplete. In the table there are 100,000 to 150,000 clones, about a sixth of which are singletons. No antigen has been identified for these receptors. The sample was central memory CD4+ T cells from blood. These receptors came from a man aged 25-45 years with type 1 diabetes.

The chain joins TRBV5-1 to TRBJ1-6; 8 bases match TRBD1. The CDR3 runs 15 residues. V was clipped by 3 bases and J by 10 bases; unmatched bases: 9. Germline loops: CDR1 SGHRS, CDR2 YFSETQ. DNA for the CDR3: TGCGCCAGCAGCTCAATGGACAGGGTAGTATCACCCCTCCACTTT. The encoded protein is CASSSMDRVVSPLHF.

The rearrangement uses TRBV11-2 and TRBJ2-1, with 7 nucleotides matching TRBD2. This CDR3 has 15 residues. CDR1 SGHAT and CDR2 FQNNGV come from the germline V gene. V trimming: 1 base; J trimming: 2 bases; junction bases outside the gene matches: 2. The CDR3 nucleotides read TGTGCCAGCAGCTTAGGCCTAGCGGCCTACAATGAGCAGTTCTTC. Residues: CASSLGLAAYNEQFF.

V usage is TRBV25-1 and J usage is TRBJ2-2, with D perhaps TRBD1 (5 bases). There are 14 residues in the CDR3. Germline V gene data show CDR1 as MGHDK and CDR2 as SYGVNS. V was shortened by 3 bases and J by 5 bases, with 10 bases between the two germline ends. The DNA for the CDR3 is TGTGCCAGCAGTGAGGCAGGGCGAACCGGGGAGCTGTTTTTT. Translating gives CASSEAGRTGELFF.

V usage is TRBV23-1 and J usage is TRBJ1-5, with D perhaps TRBD1 (5 bases). TRBV23-1 is marked as an open reading frame, function uncertain. The CDR3 contains 17 residues. V was shortened by 3 bases and J by 4 bases, with 19 bases between the two germline ends. The CDR3 DNA sequence: TGCGCCAGCAGTCAGAGGAGGGCCAGGGCTCCAAATCAGCCCCAGCATTTT. Its protein product is CASSQRRARAPNQPQHF.

This clone was counted a few times. The V gene is TRBV6-1, the J gene TRBJ2-5; possible D gene TRBD2, 5 bases. The CDR3 has 13 residues. V shed 2 bases and J shed 2 bases, with 6 bases lying between them. Germline-derived CDR1 and CDR2 are MNHNS and SASEGT. CDR3 protein: CASSERGQETQYF. Here the CDR3 DNA reads TGTGCCAGCAGTGAAAGAGGGCAAGAGACCCAGTACTTC.

This clone was detected only a few times. The CDR3 is CSVARTNEQFF. The CDR3 nucleotides are TGCAGCGTTGCCAGGACCAATGAGCAGTTCTTC. The chain joins TRBV29-1 to TRBJ2-1; D uncertain. Looked up from germline, CDR1 is SQVTM and CDR2 is ANQGSEA. V was pared by 4 bases and J by 6 bases, with 7 bases between. The CDR3 is 11 residues long.

This clone was found a few times. The chain is built from TRBV2 and TRBJ2-3; D possibly corresponds to TRBD1 (6 bases). In germline, CDR1 is SNHLY, CDR2 FYNNEI. V lost 7 bases, J lost 0 bases, and 14 bases lay in between. This CDR3 is 15 amino acids long. CDR3 sequence reads: CASTKLGASTDTQYF. DNA of the CDR3: TGTGCCAGCACTAAACTGGGGGCTAGCACAGATACGCAGTATTTT.

The V gene is TRBV27, the J gene TRBJ1-6; a weak D match, TRBD1 (5 bases). Germline-derived CDR1 and CDR2 are MNHEY and SMNVEV (reference sequence). V was cut by 5 bases and J by 9 bases, with 20 bases left in between. The CDR3 extends over 16 amino acids. The chain's CDR3 is CASSRQGTGLGSPLHF. The CDR3 DNA reads as TGTGCCAGCAGTAGACAAGGGACCGGACTAGGTTCACCCCTCCACTTT.

V is TRBV9 and J is TRBJ2-3; D may be TRBD2 (6 bases). From germline, CDR1 is SGDLS and CDR2 YYNGEE. The V and J ends lost 0 bases and 2 bases respectively, with 13 bases between them. The CDR3 covers 16 residues. CDR3 nucleotide sequence: TGTGCCAGCAGCGTAGAGGCGGGGCTATCCACAGATACGCAGTATTTT. Protein: CASSVEAGLSTDTQYF.

This clone was seen more than once but under ten times. The V and J genes are TRBV7-9 and TRBJ1-4; D is unresolved. The V end was cut by 0 bases, the J end by 7 bases, with 3 bases between. Germline loops: CDR1 SEHNR, CDR2 FQNEAQ (reference sequence). This CDR3 contains 12 residues. The CDR3 DNA sequence: TGTGCCAGCAGCTTAGCCCGTGAAAAACTGTTTTTT. It yields the protein CASSLAREKLFF.

This clone has just a few counts. V gene TRBV28 combines with J gene TRBJ2-1; D call uncertain. CDR3 length equals 11 residues. V was shortened by 6 bases and J by 5 bases, with 5 bases between the two germline ends. Per germline, CDR1 MDHEN and CDR2 SYDVKM. CDR3 amino acids: CASRSNNEQFF. CDR3 coding DNA: TGTGCCAGCAGAAGCAACAATGAGCAGTTCTTC.

The CDR3 DNA is TGCAGCGTTGGCCAGGTCGGCACCATATATTTT. Residues: CSVGQVGTIYF. The rearrangement links TRBV29-1 to TRBJ1-3, with D unresolved. Germline V gives CDR1 SQVTM, CDR2 ANQGSEA. The CDR3 loop spans 11 amino acids. Trimming took off 4 bases at V and 9 bases at J, with 10 bases between the two ends.

This clone was recorded a few times. The chain couples TRBV28 to TRBJ2-3, with no clear D. The CDR3 loop spans 14 amino acids. Trimming left V 7 bases short and J 3 bases short, with 14 bases between. Germline assignment: CDR1 MDHEN and CDR2 SYDVKM. CDR3 DNA: TGTGCCAGCAATGGGATGGGTGAGACAGATACGCAGTATTTT. Residues: CASNGMGETDTQYF.

The table lists this clone with a few counts. The chain employs TRBV7-3 and TRBJ1-1; 7 bases line up with TRBD1. The germline CDR1 and CDR2 sequences are SGHTA and FQGTGA. With 4 bases clipped from V and 4 bases from J, the junction kept 9 bases outside the gene matches. There are 15 residues in the CDR3. For the CDR3, the DNA is TGTGCCAGCAGCTCCGGGGAGGGGGCTGGCACTGAAGCTTTCTTT. Protein product: CASSSGEGAGTEAFF. Drawing the rest from reference TRBV7-3 and TRBJ1-1, the complete variable domain is GAGVSQTPSNKVTEKGKYVELRCDPISGHTALYWYRQSLGQGPEFLIYFQGTGAADDSGLPNDRFFAVRPEGSVSTLKIQRTERGDSAVYLCASSSGEGAGTEAFFGQGTRLTVV.

This clone was seen more than once but under ten times. Other nucleotide sequences in the sample specify the same CDR3. The chain is built from TRBV13 and TRBJ2-7; no clear D. Germline V gene lookup returns CDR1 PRHDT and CDR2 FYEKMQ (reference sequence). The CDR3 is 12 residues long. The V end lost 5 bases, the J end lost 3 bases, and 8 bases lay between the germline ends. DNA for the CDR3: TGTGCCAGCAGCCCTGACCGCTACGAGCAGTACTTC. This gives the protein CASSPDRYEQYF.

This clone was seen only a few times. The same CDR3 also results from other DNA sequences found in this sample. The V and J genes are TRBV7-2 and TRBJ2-5, with D uncertain. CDR1 is SGHTA and CDR2 is FQGNSA in the germline V gene. There are 13 residues in the CDR3. V lost 1 base to trimming and J lost 4 bases, with 7 bases between them. CDR3 coding DNA: TGTGCCAGCAGCTTAGGAGCCGGAGAGACCCAGTACTTC. Protein sequence: CASSLGAGETQYF. The complete variable domain, with remaining parts taken from reference TRBV7-2 and TRBJ2-5, reads GAGVSQSPSNKVTEKGKDVELRCDPISGHTALYWYRQSLGQGLEFLIYFQGNSAPDKSGLPSDRFSAERTGGSVSTLTIQRTQQEDSAVYLCASSLGAGETQYFGPGTRLLVL.

CDR3 residues: CASSRTGDIYEQYF. The CDR3, as DNA: TGTGCCAGCAGTAGGACGGGGGATATCTACGAGCAGTACTTC. This chain connects TRBV27 to TRBJ2-7; D possibly corresponds to TRBD2 (6 bases). CDR3 length: 14 residues. V lost 5 bases to trimming and J lost 3 bases, with 14 bases between them. Per the germline V gene, CDR1 is MNHEY and CDR2 is SMNVEV (reference sequence).

The V gene is TRBV27, the J gene TRBJ1-5; D is unclear. This CDR3 has 15 residues. The V end lost 1 base, the J end lost 5 bases, and 12 bases lay between the germline ends. Per the germline V gene, CDR1 is MNHEY and CDR2 is SMNVEV (reference sequence). For the CDR3, the DNA is TGTGCCAGCAGTTTATACAAGGCACAATATCAGCCCCAGCATTTT. This codes for CASSLYKAQYQPQHF.

V and J are TRBV6-1 and TRBJ2-6; unclear D gene. This CDR3 has 13 residues. Germline V gene lookup returns CDR1 MNHNS and CDR2 SASEGT. Trimming left V 6 bases short and J 1 base short, with 4 bases between. Here the CDR3 DNA reads TGTGCCAGCAGACTTTCTGGGGCCAACGTCCTGACTTTC. As protein: CASRLSGANVLTF.

The gene calls are TRBV11-2 and TRBJ2-6; D gene unclear. The V and J ends lost 10 bases and 5 bases respectively, with 15 bases between them. CDR1 is SGHAT, CDR2 FQNNGV, per germline. The CDR3 has 14 amino acids. The CDR3: CATANGPRANVLTF. CDR3 nucleotide sequence: TGTGCCACCGCCAACGGGCCCCGGGCCAACGTCCTGACTTTC.

The chain links TRBV29-1 to TRBJ2-2, with 7 bases matching TRBD2. CDR1 is SQVTM and CDR2 is ANQGSEA in the germline V gene. The length of the CDR3 is 15 residues. V lost 7 bases to trimming and J lost 7 bases; unmatched junction nucleotides: 15. CDR3 bases: TGCAGCGCCCGGCGGGGGACGGGGTCCTACGGGGAGCTGTTTTTT. This codes for CSARRGTGSYGELFF.

This chain joins TRBV2 and TRBJ2-6; D possibly uses TRBD1 or TRBD2 (5 bases each). This CDR3 region has 16 residues. Per germline, CDR1 SNHLY and CDR2 FYNNEI. The V and J ends lost 8 bases and 0 bases respectively, with 14 bases between them. In DNA form, the CDR3 reads TGTGCCAGCGGCCGGGGACGAGACTCTGGGGCCAACGTCCTGACTTTC. It yields the protein CASGRGRDSGANVLTF.

This clone was observed a few times. The rearrangement uses TRBV19 and TRBJ1-4, with D possibly TRBD1 on 6 matching bases. V shed 3 bases and J shed 5 bases, with 13 bases lying between them. The CDR3 extends over 15 amino acids. CDR1 is LNHDA, CDR2 SQIVND, per germline (reference sequence). In DNA form, the CDR3 reads TGTGCCAGTAGTATGATACAGGGATTAAATGAAAAACTGTTTTTT. Translating gives CASSMIQGLNEKLFF.